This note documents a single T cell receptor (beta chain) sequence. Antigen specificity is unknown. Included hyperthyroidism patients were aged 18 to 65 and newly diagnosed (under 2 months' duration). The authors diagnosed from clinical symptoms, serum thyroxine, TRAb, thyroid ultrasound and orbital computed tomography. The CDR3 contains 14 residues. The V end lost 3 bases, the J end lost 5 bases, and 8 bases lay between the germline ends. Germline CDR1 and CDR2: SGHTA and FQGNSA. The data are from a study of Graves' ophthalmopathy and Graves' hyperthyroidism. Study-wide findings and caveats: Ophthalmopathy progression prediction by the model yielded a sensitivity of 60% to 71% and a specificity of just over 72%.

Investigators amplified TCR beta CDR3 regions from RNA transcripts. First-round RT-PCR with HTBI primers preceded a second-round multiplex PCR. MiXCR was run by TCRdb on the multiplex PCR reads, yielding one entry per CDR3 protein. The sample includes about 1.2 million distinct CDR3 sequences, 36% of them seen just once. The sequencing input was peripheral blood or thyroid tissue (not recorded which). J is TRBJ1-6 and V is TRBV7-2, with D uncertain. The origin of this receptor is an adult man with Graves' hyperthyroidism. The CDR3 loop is CASSLVGNNSPLHF. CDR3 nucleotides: TGTGCCAGCAGCTTGGTCGGAAATAATTCACCCCTCCACTTT.